These 27 T cell receptor beta chains came from one sample sequenced in a study of identical twins. TCRdb called the 5' RACE reads again in MiXCR, with one record for every CDR3 protein. The sample lists around 340,000 distinct CDR3 sequences; more than 9% were seen once. These sequences were also reported in another study, on yellow fever vaccine responses in identical twins.

The specimen was CD8+ T cells sorted from blood. The receptors derive from a woman between 18 and 29 years old in good health.

The chain combines TRBV4-1 with TRBJ2-2; 14 positions match TRBD2. There are 18 residues in the CDR3. The V segment lost 3 bases and the J segment 0 bases; nucleotides outside the gene matches: 3. Germline CDR1 reads MGHRA; CDR2 reads YSYEKL. The CDR3 loop is CASSHLTSGRANTGELFF. The CDR3 DNA sequence: TGCGCCAGCAGCCATTTGACTAGCGGGAGGGCGAACACCGGGGAGCTGTTTTTT.

The table lists this clonotype with a few counts. The junction differs from germline at one of its ends, possibly a read error. V and J are TRBV2 and TRBJ2-1; D may be TRBD2 (6 bases). Per germline, CDR1 SNHLY and CDR2 FYNNEI. CDR3 length: 11 amino acids. CDR3 in amino acids: CASSPSGTALF. The CDR3 region has the DNA TGTGCCAGCAGTCCCTCCGGGACTGCCCTCTTC.

The chain combines TRBV7-9 with TRBJ1-2; 9 nucleotides line up with TRBD1. The V segment lost 7 bases and the J segment 4 bases; nucleotides outside the gene matches: 10. Germline assignment: CDR1 SEHNR and CDR2 FQNEAQ (reference sequence). This CDR3 spans 15 amino acids. The CDR3 DNA reads TGTGCCAGCATTCCGACGACAGGGGGAACCTATGGCTACACCTTC. It specifies CASIPTTGGTYGYTF.

This clonotype was detected a few times. The chain employs TRBV2 and TRBJ2-2, with D possibly being TRBD1 (6 bases). The CDR3 has 14 residues. With 3 bases removed from V and 5 bases from J, the gap between germline ends came to 10 bases. Germline V gene data show CDR1 as SNHLY and CDR2 as FYNNEI. Here the CDR3 DNA reads TGTGCCAGCAGTGAGGGGGCCGGAACCGGGGAGCTGTTTTTT. Translating gives CASSEGAGTGELFF.

A few counts support this clonotype. The chain recombines TRBV12-3 or TRBV12-4 with TRBJ2-5, with a possible D match to TRBD2 (6 bases). This CDR3 has 14 residues. V lost 1 base, J lost 5 bases, and 11 bases lay in between. CDR3 sequence (DNA): TGTGCCAGCAGTTTAGAGGAGGGCAGGGAGACCCAGTACTTC. It translates to CASSLEEGRETQYF.

The chain joins TRBV14 to TRBJ2-7; the match to TRBD2 covers 15 bases. The V and J ends lost 1 base and 6 bases, in that order; junction bases with no gene match: 10. The CDR3 extends over 18 amino acids. Germline CDR1 is SGHDN and CDR2 is FVKESK. The CDR3 nucleotides are TGTGCCAGCAGCCAAGCCTCGTGGACTAGCGGGAGGGTAGTCGAGCAGTACTTC. This gives the protein CASSQASWTSGRVVEQYF.

V gene TRBV19 combines with J gene TRBJ2-7; D is possibly TRBD1 (6 bases). Germline CDR1 and CDR2: LNHDA and SQIVND (reference sequence). V shed 10 bases and J shed 5 bases, with 15 bases lying between them. This CDR3 comprises 12 residues. The CDR3 DNA reads as TGTGCCACTACCAACCGACAGGACGAGCAGTACTTC. Its translation is CATTNRQDEQYF.

This clonotype turned up a few times. The V and J genes are TRBV24-1 and TRBJ2-2; possible D gene TRBD2, 5 bases. V gave up 3 bases and J gave up 6 bases, with 13 bases separating them. Germline lookup yields CDR1 KGHDR and CDR2 SFDVKD. This CDR3 has 15 residues. The CDR3 region has the DNA TGTGCCACCAGTGATACAACTAGATTTGCCGGGGAGCTGTTTTTT. It translates to CATSDTTRFAGELFF.

This chain joins TRBV5-1 and TRBJ2-7; no clear D gene. This CDR3 spans 15 amino acids. V lost 2 bases and J lost 2, with 14 bases in between. CDR1 and CDR2 (germline): SGHRS, YFSETQ. This CDR3 is CASSLYRKATYEQYF. For the CDR3, the DNA is TGCGCCAGCAGCTTATATCGTAAAGCTACCTACGAGCAGTACTTC.

The V and J genes are TRBV2 and TRBJ1-1; no definite D call. The CDR3 sequence is 15 residues long. The germline gives CDR1 SNHLY, CDR2 FYNNEI. V lost 4 bases and J 1 base, leaving 13 bases between the germline ends. CDR3 nucleotide sequence: TGTGCCAGCAGTGCGAGAGTTGGGCCGAACACTGAAGCTTTCTTT. Residues: CASSARVGPNTEAFF.

V and J are TRBV5-8 and TRBJ2-7, with D uncertain. V lost 4 bases, J lost 2 bases, and 16 bases lay in between. This CDR3 contains 15 residues. Germline V gene data show CDR1 as SGHTS and CDR2 as YDEGEE. CDR3 sequence: CASSPIQHFPYEQYF. CDR3 sequence (DNA): TGTGCCAGCAGCCCCATACAGCACTTCCCCTACGAGCAGTACTTC.

The chain uses TRBV12-5 and TRBJ2-7; a weak D match, TRBD1 (6 bases). With 1 base removed from V and 9 bases from J, the gap between germline ends came to 13 bases. Germline V lookup: CDR1 LGHNT, CDR2 FRNRAP. The CDR3 is 13 amino acids. Here the CDR3 reads CASGLDRQAGQYV. In DNA, the CDR3 is TGTGCTAGTGGTTTGGACAGACAGGCTGGGCAGTACGTC.

The chain carries TRBV3-1 and TRBJ2-1; 7 positions match TRBD2. Germline loops: CDR1 LGHDT, CDR2 YNNKEL (reference sequence). This CDR3 has 16 residues. V trimming: 0 bases; J trimming: 6 bases; junction bases outside the gene matches: 8. CDR3 sequence reads: CASSQELAPTCNEQFF. The CDR3 DNA is TGTGCCAGCAGCCAAGAACTAGCGCCCACCTGCAATGAGCAGTTCTTC.

Ten or more counts support this clonotype. The chain is built from TRBV11-2 and TRBJ1-4; D call uncertain. This CDR3 is 14 amino acids long. Germline V gives CDR1 SGHAT, CDR2 FQNNGV. V gave up 5 bases and J gave up 7 bases, with 14 bases separating them. DNA of the CDR3: TGTGCCAGCAGCCCGGACCCGGGTGGTGAAAAACTGTTTTTT. It yields the protein CASSPDPGGEKLFF.

V gene TRBV7-9 combines with J gene TRBJ2-7; the D is unclear. The germline V and J ends were trimmed by 6 bases and 6 bases, with 12 bases remaining between them. The CDR3 has 12 residues. Germline CDR1 reads SEHNR; CDR2 reads FQNEAQ (reference sequence). This chain's CDR3 is CASREGNAEQYF. CDR3 DNA: TGTGCCAGCAGAGAAGGGAATGCCGAGCAGTACTTC.

The chain links TRBV6-1 to TRBJ2-1; 9 nucleotides align to TRBD2. The CDR3 loop spans 17 amino acids. V dropped 3 bases and J dropped 5; count of bases not matched to a gene: 11. Looked up from germline, CDR1 is MNHNS and CDR2 is SASEGT. The DNA of the CDR3 is TGTGCCAGCAGTGAGCGTAGCGGGGGTGGGTACAACAATGAGCAGTTCTTC. The encoded protein is CASSERSGGGYNNEQFF.

This clonotype turned up a few times. This chain links TRBV7-2 with TRBJ2-3; D may match TRBD1 or TRBD2 (5 bases each). CDR1 is SGHTA, CDR2 FQGNSA, per germline. Trimming pared 2 bases from V and 0 bases from J, leaving 12 bases between. This CDR3 contains 16 residues. DNA of the CDR3: TGTGCCAGCAGCTTACGGGACGCGGTTAGCACAGATACGCAGTATTTT. Its protein is CASSLRDAVSTDTQYF.

The V and J genes are TRBV20-1 and TRBJ2-5, with D possibly being TRBD2 (7 bases). There are 16 residues in the CDR3. V dropped 0 bases and J dropped 1 base, with 15 bases sitting between them. CDR1 and CDR2 from the germline V gene are DFQATT and SNEGSKA (reference sequence). CDR3 DNA sequence: TGCAGTGCTAGAGATCGTCGAGGGGGGGTCCAAGAGACCCAGTACTTC. This gives the protein CSARDRRGGVQETQYF.

The CDR3 bases are TGCGCCAGCAGCTTGGTCACTGGGTCAGGGAGAGAGACCCAGTACTTC. Its translation: CASSLVTGSGRETQYF. The chain couples TRBV5-1 to TRBJ2-5; D may correspond to TRBD1 or TRBD2 (5 bases each). Trimming shortened V by 0 bases and J by 4 bases, and 16 bases separated the two germline ends. Germline CDR1 SGHRS, CDR2 YFSETQ. The CDR3 has 16 amino acids.

In this sample, this clonotype turned up many times. The rearrangement links TRBV27 to TRBJ2-2; 9 bases fit TRBD1. The CDR3 runs to 17 residues. Germline-derived CDR1 and CDR2 are MNHEY and SMNVEV (reference sequence). V trimming: 2 bases; J trimming: 5 bases; junction bases outside the gene matches: 9. CDR3 sequence (DNA): TGTGCCAGCAGTTTACTTCCCCCGGGACAGGGTACCGGGGAGCTGTTTTTT. It yields the protein CASSLLPPGQGTGELFF.

This clonotype has a handful of counts. This chain connects TRBV20-1 to TRBJ2-1, with 11 bases aligning to TRBD2. Germline V gene lookup returns CDR1 DFQATT and CDR2 SNEGSKA (reference sequence). J lost 0 bases, V lost 5 bases, and 6 bases had no gene match. The CDR3 consists of 16 residues. CDR3 sequence: CSAPRTSGPSYNEQFF. The CDR3 DNA reads as TGCAGTGCTCCCAGGACTAGCGGGCCCTCCTACAATGAGCAGTTCTTC.

This chain links TRBV20-1 with TRBJ2-3; 7 bases map to TRBD2. The V segment lost 5 bases and the J segment 6 bases; nucleotides outside the gene matches: 8. CDR1 is DFQATT and CDR2 is SNEGSKA in the germline V gene (reference sequence). The CDR3 loop spans 13 amino acids. CDR3 in DNA: TGCAGTGCTTGGATGAGCGGGATCGATACGCAGTATTTT. Translated: CSAWMSGIDTQYF.

The CDR3 region has the DNA TGTGCCAGCAGCCAGACGGGACAGGGGAGTGACGAGCAGTACGTC. Its protein is CASSQTGQGSDEQYV. The chain combines TRBV14 with TRBJ2-7; 10 bases agree with TRBD1. J gave up 5 bases and V 3 bases, and 7 bases lay outside the gene matches. Germline V gives CDR1 SGHDN, CDR2 FVKESK. CDR3 length equals 15 residues.

This clonotype came up a few times. The chain combines TRBV4-1 with TRBJ2-3; 8 nucleotides align to TRBD1. Trimming took 4 bases from V and 3 from J; bases not matched to a gene: 12. The CDR3 sequence is 17 residues long. The germline V gene encodes CDR1 MGHRA and CDR2 YSYEKL. CDR3 sequence (DNA): TGCGCCAGCAGCCTCAGTCCCCGGACAGGGAGGACAGATACGCAGTATTTT. This sequence encodes CASSLSPRTGRTDTQYF.

This clonotype was seen a few times. The CDR3 reads CASSSDYEQYV. DNA for the CDR3: TGTGCCAGCAGTTCTGACTACGAGCAGTACGTC. V and J are TRBV6-6 and TRBJ2-7; D gene ambiguous. This CDR3 is 11 amino acids long. V dropped 4 bases and J dropped 3 bases, with 4 bases sitting between them. Germline assignment: CDR1 MNHNY and CDR2 SVGAGI (reference sequence).

This clonotype was observed a handful of times. This rearrangement joins TRBV28 to TRBJ2-3; tentatively, D is TRBD1 (5 bases). The germline CDR1 and CDR2 sequences are MDHEN and SYDVKM. This CDR3 region has 14 residues. Trimming stripped 2 bases from V and 1 base from J, with 7 bases between. The CDR3 DNA reads as TGTGCCAGCAGTTTAGTGGGGCGCACAGATACGCAGTATTTT. This codes for CASSLVGRTDTQYF. Looking up the rest from reference TRBV28 and TRBJ2-3 gives the full variable domain: DVKVTQSSRYLVKRTGEKVFLECVQDMDHENMFWYRQDPGLGLRLIYFSYDVKMKEKGDIPEGYSVSREKKERFSLILESASTNQTSMYLCASSLVGRTDTQYFGPGTRLTVL.

This clonotype was counted many times. The rearrangement links TRBV29-1 to TRBJ1-4, with D perhaps TRBD1 (5 bases). From germline, CDR1 is SQVTM and CDR2 ANQGSEA. Trimming pared 2 bases from V and 0 bases from J, leaving 10 bases between. The CDR3 sequence is 15 residues long. For the CDR3, the DNA is TGCAGCGTTGAAAAGGGCAGGGCAACTAATGAAAAACTGTTTTTT. It yields the protein CSVEKGRATNEKLFF.